The 8 T cell receptor beta chains in this list originate from one sample, sequenced in a study of long-term antiretroviral therapy in people with HIV. The authors ran the immunoSEQ assay, v3.0, at survey level. The table came from immunoSEQ multiplex PCR; TCRdb's copy has only in-frame clones and leaves some out. The sample has around 25,000 clones, 83% seen once; the top ten hold 4.5% to 5.5%. The sequencing here drew on unsorted PBMCs, taken 3 years after starting antiretroviral therapy. Receptors were obtained from a man between 18 and 35 years old with HIV.

In its sample, this clone was seen once. V is TRBV6-1 and J is TRBJ1-1; 10 bases match TRBD1. CDR1 and CDR2 from the germline V gene are MNHNS and SASEGT. Losses at the gene ends were 2 bases for V and 2 bases for J; bases not matched to a gene: 5. There are 16 residues in the CDR3. The CDR3, as DNA: TGTGCCAGCAGTGAAAGGGACAGGGGTGTCAACACTGAAGCTTTCTTT. It specifies CASSERDRGVNTEAFF.

The chain recombines TRBV10-3 with TRBJ2-3; D is uncertain. This CDR3 is 14 amino acids long. Between the trimmed V and J ends, which lost 3 bases and 2 bases, there was a span of 9 bases. CDR1 is ENHRY and CDR2 is SYGVKD in the germline V gene. CDR3 DNA sequence: TGTGCCATCAGTGACCGCTCCTTCACAGATACGCAGTATTTT. The encoded protein is CAISDRSFTDTQYF.

The chain couples TRBV10-3 to TRBJ1-6; D is perhaps TRBD1 (6 bases). Trimming took off 8 bases at V and 9 bases at J, with 20 bases between the two ends. The CDR3 is made up of 15 amino acids. Germline V gives CDR1 ENHRY, CDR2 SYGVKD. CDR3 region: CAISGGGRVSSPLHF. Written as DNA, the CDR3 is TGTGCCATCTCCGGGGGGGGCAGGGTCAGTTCACCCCTCCACTTT.

This clone has a handful of counts. The chain has TRBV28 and TRBJ1-2; a weak D match, TRBD1 (5 bases). The CDR3 runs to 13 residues. Trimming left V 6 bases short and J 4 bases short, with 12 bases between. Germline V gives CDR1 MDHEN, CDR2 SYDVKM. This CDR3 reads CASSQGRPYGYTF. DNA for the CDR3: TGTGCCAGCAGCCAGGGACGCCCCTATGGCTACACCTTC.

The chain recombines TRBV6-4 with TRBJ1-5; D might be TRBD1 (5 bases). From germline, CDR1 is MRHNA and CDR2 SNTAGT. The V and J ends lost 9 bases and 3 bases respectively, with 21 bases between them. This CDR3 has 16 amino acids. Here the CDR3 reads CARHDVKRTPNQPQHF. CDR3 nucleotides: TGTGCCAGACATGATGTGAAACGGACACCCAATCAGCCCCAGCATTTT.

This CDR3 reads CASSVGGGDRPYEQFF. CDR3 nucleotide sequence: TGTGCCAGCAGCGTAGGCGGGGGGGACAGACCATACGAGCAGTTCTTC. The rearrangement uses TRBV9 and TRBJ2-1; 9 positions match TRBD2. The germline gives CDR1 SGDLS, CDR2 YYNGEE. V shed 0 bases and J 10 bases; nucleotides not matched to a gene: 11. This CDR3 spans 16 amino acids.

The chain has TRBV11-1 and TRBJ1-2, with 8 bases aligning to TRBD1. CDR1 and CDR2 (germline): SGHAT, FQDESV (reference sequence). The CDR3 contains 15 residues. The V segment lost 0 bases and the J segment 6 bases; nucleotides outside the gene matches: 6. The CDR3: CASSLAQGQGDGYTF. CDR3 nucleotides: TGTGCCAGCAGCTTAGCCCAAGGACAGGGAGATGGCTACACCTTC.

The chain couples TRBV5-4 to TRBJ2-3; 8 positions match TRBD1. With 4 bases clipped from V and 10 bases from J, the junction kept 8 bases outside the gene matches. CDR3 length equals 13 residues. Germline lookup yields CDR1 SGHNT and CDR2 YYREEE (reference sequence). The CDR3 DNA reads TGTGCCAGCAGCGGTGACCCGGGACAGGCGCAGTATTTT. The encoded protein is CASSGDPGQAQYF.